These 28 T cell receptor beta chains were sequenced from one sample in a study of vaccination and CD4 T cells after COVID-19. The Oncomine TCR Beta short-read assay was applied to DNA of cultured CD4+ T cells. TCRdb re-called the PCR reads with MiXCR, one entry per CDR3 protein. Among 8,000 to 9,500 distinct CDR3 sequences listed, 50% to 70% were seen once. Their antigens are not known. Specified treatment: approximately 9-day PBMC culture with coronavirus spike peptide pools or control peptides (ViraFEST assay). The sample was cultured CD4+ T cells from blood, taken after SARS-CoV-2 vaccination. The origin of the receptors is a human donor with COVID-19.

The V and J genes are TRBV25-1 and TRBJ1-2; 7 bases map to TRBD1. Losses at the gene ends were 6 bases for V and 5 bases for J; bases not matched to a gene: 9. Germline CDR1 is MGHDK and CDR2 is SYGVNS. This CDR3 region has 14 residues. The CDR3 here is CASSRPGTEYGYTF. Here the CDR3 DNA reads TGTGCCAGCAGCCGACCCGGGACAGAATATGGCTACACCTTC.

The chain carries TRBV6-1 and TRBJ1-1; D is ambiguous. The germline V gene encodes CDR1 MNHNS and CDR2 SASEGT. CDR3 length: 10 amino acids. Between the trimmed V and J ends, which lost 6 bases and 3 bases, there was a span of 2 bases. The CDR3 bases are TGTGCCAGCAGGGACACTGAAGCTTTCTTT. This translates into CASRDTEAFF.

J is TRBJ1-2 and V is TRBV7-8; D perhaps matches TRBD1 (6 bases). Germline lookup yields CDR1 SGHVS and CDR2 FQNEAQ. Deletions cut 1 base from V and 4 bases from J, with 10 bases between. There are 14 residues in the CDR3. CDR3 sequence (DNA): TGTGCCAGCAGCTTAGGGACAGCGCCCTATGGCTACACCTTC. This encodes CASSLGTAPYGYTF.

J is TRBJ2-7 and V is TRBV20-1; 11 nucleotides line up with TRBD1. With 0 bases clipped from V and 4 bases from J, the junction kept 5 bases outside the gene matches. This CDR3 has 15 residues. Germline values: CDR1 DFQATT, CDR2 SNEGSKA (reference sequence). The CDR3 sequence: CSARDRDRGYYEQYF. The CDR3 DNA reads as TGCAGTGCTAGAGACCGGGACAGGGGGTATTACGAGCAGTACTTC.

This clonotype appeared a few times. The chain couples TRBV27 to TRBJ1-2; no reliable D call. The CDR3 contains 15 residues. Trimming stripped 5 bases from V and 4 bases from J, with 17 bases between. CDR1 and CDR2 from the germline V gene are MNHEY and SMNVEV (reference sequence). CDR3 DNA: TGTGCCAGCAGTCATCGGTTCGGCGCCTCCTATGGCTACACCTTC. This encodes CASSHRFGASYGYTF.

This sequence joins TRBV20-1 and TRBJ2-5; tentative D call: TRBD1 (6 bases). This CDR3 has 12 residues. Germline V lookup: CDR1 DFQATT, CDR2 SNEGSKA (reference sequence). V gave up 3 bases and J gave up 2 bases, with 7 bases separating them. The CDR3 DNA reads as TGCAGTGCTAGTAGGGGGCAAGAGACCCAGTACTTC. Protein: CSASRGQETQYF.

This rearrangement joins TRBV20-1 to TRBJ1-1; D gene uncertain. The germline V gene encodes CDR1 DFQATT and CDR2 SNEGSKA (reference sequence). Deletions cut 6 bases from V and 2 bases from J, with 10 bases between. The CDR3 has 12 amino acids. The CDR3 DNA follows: TGCAGTGCCGCCGGCCGAAACACTGAAGCTTTCTTT. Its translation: CSAAGRNTEAFF.

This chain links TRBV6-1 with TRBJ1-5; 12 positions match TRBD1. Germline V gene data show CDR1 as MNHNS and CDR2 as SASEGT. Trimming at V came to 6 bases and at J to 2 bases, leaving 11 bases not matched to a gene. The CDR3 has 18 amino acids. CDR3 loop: CASRTGTGGVGGNQPQHF. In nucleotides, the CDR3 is TGTGCCAGCAGAACCGGGACAGGGGGCGTCGGTGGCAATCAGCCCCAGCATTTT.

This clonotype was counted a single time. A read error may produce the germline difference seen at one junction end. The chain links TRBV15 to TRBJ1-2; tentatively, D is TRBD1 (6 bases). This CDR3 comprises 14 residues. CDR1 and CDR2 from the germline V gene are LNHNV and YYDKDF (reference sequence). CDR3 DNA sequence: TGTGCCATCAGCAGAGGCGGGGACATCTATGGCTACACCTTC. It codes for CAISRGGDIYGYTF.

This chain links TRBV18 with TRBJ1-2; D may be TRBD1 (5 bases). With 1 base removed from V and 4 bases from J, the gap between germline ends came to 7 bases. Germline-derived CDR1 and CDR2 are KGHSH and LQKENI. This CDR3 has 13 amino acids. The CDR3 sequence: CASSPQTVYGYTF. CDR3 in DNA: TGTGCCAGCTCACCACAGACAGTCTATGGCTACACCTTC.

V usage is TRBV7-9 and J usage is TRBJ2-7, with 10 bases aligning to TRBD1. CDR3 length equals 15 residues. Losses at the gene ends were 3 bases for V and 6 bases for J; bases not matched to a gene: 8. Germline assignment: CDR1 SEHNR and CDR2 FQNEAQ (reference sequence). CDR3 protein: CASSLGTGVVSEQYF. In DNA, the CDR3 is TGTGCCAGCAGCTTGGGGACAGGGGTCGTGAGCGAGCAGTACTTC.

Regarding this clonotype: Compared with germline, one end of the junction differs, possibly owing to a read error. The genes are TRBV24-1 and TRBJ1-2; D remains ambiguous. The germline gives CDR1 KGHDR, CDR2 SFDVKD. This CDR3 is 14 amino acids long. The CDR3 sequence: CATSDSAQQYGYAF. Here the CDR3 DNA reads TGTGCCACCAGTGATTCGGCACAGCAGTATGGCTACGCCTTC.

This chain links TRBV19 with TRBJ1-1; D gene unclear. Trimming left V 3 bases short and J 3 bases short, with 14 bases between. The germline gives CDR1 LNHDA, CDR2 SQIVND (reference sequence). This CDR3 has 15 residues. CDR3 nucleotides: TGTGCCAGTAGTATCCACCCGGGGATCGACACTGAAGCTTTCTTT. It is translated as CASSIHPGIDTEAFF.

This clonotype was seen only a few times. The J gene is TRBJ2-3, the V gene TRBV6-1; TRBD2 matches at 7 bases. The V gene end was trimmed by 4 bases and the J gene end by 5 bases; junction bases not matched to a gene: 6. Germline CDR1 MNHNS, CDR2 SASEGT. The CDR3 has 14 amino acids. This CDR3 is CASSVAGGGDTQYF. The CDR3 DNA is TGTGCCAGCAGTGTAGCGGGCGGGGGAGATACGCAGTATTTT.

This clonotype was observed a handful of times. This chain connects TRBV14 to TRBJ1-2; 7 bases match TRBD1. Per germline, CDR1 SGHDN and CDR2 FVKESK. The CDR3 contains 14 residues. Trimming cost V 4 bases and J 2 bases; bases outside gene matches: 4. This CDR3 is CASSLDRANYGYTF. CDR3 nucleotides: TGTGCCAGCAGCCTCGACAGGGCCAACTATGGCTACACCTTC. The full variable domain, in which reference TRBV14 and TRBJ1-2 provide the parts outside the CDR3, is EAGVTQFPSHSVIEKGQTVTLRCDPISGHDNLYWYRRVMGKEIKFLLHFVKESKQDESGMPNNRFLAERTGGTYSTLKVQPAELEDSGVYFCASSLDRANYGYTFGSGTRLTVV.

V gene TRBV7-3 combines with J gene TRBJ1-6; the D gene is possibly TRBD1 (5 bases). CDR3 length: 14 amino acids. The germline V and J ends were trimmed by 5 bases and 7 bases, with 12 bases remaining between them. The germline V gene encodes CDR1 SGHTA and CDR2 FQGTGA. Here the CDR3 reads CASSPLGGNSPLHF. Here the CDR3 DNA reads TGTGCCAGCAGCCCCTTGGGGGGGAATTCACCCCTCCACTTT.

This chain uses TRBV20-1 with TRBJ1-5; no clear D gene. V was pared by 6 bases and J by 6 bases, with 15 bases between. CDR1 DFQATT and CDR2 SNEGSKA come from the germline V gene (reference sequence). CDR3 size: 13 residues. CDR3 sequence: CSARGRSLQPQHF. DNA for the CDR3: TGCAGTGCACGCGGACGGAGCCTTCAGCCCCAGCATTTT.

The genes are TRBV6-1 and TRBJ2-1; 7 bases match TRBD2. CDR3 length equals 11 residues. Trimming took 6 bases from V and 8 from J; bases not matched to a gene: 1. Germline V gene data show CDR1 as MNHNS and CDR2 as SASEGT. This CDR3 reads CASRGLYEQFF. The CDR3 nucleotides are TGTGCCAGCAGGGGACTATATGAGCAGTTCTTC.

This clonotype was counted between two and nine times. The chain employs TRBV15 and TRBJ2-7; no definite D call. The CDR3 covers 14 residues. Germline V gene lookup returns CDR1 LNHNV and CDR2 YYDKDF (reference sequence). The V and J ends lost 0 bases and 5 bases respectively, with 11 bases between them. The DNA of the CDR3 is TGTGCCACCAGCAGAGATCTCATGGCTAACGAGCAGTACTTC. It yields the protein CATSRDLMANEQYF.

Here the CDR3 reads CASSEGQGIGFNQPQHF. The DNA for the CDR3 is TGTGCCAGCAGCGAGGGACAGGGCATAGGGTTTAATCAGCCCCAGCATTTT. The chain uses TRBV7-9 and TRBJ1-5; 9 positions agree with TRBD1. Germline loops: CDR1 SEHNR, CDR2 FQNEAQ (reference sequence). CDR3 length: 17 residues. With 5 bases clipped from V and 4 bases from J, the junction kept 12 bases outside the gene matches. Full variable domain (remainder filled in from reference TRBV7-9 and TRBJ1-5): DTGVSQNPRHKITKRGQNVTFRCDPISEHNRLYWYRQTLGQGPEFLTYFQNEAQLEKSRLLSDRFSAERPKGSFSTLEIQRTEQGDSAMYLCASSEGQGIGFNQPQHFGDGTRLSIL.

The CDR3 is CASSSKECRGQLVEQYF. The CDR3 DNA reads TGTGCCAGCAGCTCCAAAGAGTGCAGGGGGCAATTGGTCGAGCAGTACTTC. V usage is TRBV21-1 and J usage is TRBJ2-7; the tabulated D call, TRBD1, remains unverified against the DNA. TRBV21-1 is labeled a pseudogene. The CDR3 totals 17 residues.

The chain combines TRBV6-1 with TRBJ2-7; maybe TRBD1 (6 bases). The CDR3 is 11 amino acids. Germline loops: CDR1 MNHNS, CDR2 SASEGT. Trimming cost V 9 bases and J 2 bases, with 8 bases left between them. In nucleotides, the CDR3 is TGTGCCAGAGGACAGACCTACGAGCAGTACTTC. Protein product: CARGQTYEQYF.

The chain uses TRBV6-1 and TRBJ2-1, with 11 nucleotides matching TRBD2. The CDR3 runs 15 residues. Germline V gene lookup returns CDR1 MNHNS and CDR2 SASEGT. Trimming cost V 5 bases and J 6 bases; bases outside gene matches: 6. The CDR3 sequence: CASSRLAGLGNEQFF. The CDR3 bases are TGTGCCAGCAGTCGACTAGCGGGGCTGGGCAATGAGCAGTTCTTC.

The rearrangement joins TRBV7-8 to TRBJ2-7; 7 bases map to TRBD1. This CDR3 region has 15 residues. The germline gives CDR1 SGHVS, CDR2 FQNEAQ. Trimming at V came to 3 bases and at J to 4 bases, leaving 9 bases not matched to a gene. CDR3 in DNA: TGTGCCAGCAGCTTTTACCGGGACAGTCAATACGAGCAGTACTTC. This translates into CASSFYRDSQYEQYF. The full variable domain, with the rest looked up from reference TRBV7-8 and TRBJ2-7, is GAGVSQSPRYKVAKRGQDVALRCDPISGHVSLFWYQQALGQGPEFLTYFQNEAQLDKSGLPSDRFFAERPEGSVSTLKIQRTQQEDSAVYLCASSFYRDSQYEQYFGPGTRLTVT.

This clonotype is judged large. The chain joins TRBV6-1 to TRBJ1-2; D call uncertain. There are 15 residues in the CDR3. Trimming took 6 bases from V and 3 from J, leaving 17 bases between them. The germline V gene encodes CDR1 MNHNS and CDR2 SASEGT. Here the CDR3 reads CASSNAGRSDYGYTF. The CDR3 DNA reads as TGTGCCAGCAGCAACGCGGGCAGGTCTGACTATGGCTACACCTTC.

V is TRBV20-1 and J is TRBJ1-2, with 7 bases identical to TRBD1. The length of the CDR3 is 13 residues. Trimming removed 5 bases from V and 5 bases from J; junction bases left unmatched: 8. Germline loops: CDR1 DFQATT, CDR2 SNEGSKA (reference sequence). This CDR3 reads CSAPDPGGYGYTF. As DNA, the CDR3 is TGCAGTGCTCCGGACCCAGGGGGATATGGCTACACCTTC.

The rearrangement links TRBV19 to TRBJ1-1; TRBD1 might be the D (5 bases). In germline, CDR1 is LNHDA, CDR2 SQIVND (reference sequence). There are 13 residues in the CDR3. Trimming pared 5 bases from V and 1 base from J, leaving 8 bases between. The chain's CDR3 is CASSSQGNTEAFF. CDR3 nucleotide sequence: TGTGCCAGTAGTTCTCAGGGGAACACTGAAGCTTTCTTT.

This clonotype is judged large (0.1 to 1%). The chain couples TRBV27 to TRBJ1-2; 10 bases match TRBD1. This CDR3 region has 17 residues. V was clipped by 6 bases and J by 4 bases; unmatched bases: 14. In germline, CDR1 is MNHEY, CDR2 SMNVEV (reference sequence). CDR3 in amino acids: CASRYGGTGDDIYGYTF. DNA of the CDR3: TGTGCCAGCAGGTACGGGGGGACAGGGGACGATATCTATGGCTACACCTTC.